The entry that follows covers one TCR beta chain sequence. The antigen is not known. TCRdb keeps only in-frame clones here, not all; method: immunoSEQ multiplex PCR. The profile shows tens of thousands of clones, more than 85% of them singletons. The data are from a study of siplizumab effects on memory and regulatory T cells. Points from the study as a whole: Proliferating Tregs' suppressive function in siplizumab cultures went unconfirmed. Alloreactive CD4+ clones that could be mapped were on average 68.8% Treg-derived with siplizumab, against approximately 28% in controls.

The V end was cut by 8 bases, the J end by 2 bases, with 19 bases between. This CDR3 spans 15 amino acids. Germline V CDR1 and CDR2: SNHLY, FYNNEI. Sequenced: CD8+ T cells sorted from blood. The TCR was taken from a human donor in good health. The chain has TRBV2 and TRBJ2-7; D is perhaps TRBD2 (5 bases). The CDR3 DNA is TGTGCCAGCCAATCGGAGCGGCAGACAACCTACGAGCAGTACTTC. Translated, it gives CASQSERQTTYEQYF.